A selection of T cell receptor beta chains follows, all from one sample in a study of molecular identifiers for immune sequencing clone quantification. TCRdb re-derived calls from the PCR reads in MiXCR, one entry per CDR3 protein. The data hold about 640,000 distinct CDR3 sequences, with about 20% observed a single time. Source material: naive CD8+ T cells from blood, with Jurkat cell RNA spiked in. These receptors were taken from a human donor in good health. Some libraries in this study had Jurkat cell RNA spiked in. CDR3s include the opening cysteine and the closing phenylalanine or tryptophan. The order of the fields is J gene, V gene, CDR3 length, clone size, D gene, CDR3 protein, CDR3 DNA. A D gene is named only where the DNA matches it firmly. Clone size is given for some rows only: seen once, a few or many times, or a class if the clone is expanded.

TRBJ2-3 TRBV4-3 13 many NA CASSQMEGDTQYF TGCGCCAGCAGCCAAATGGAAGGGGATACGCAGTATTTT
TRBJ2-1 TRBV7-6 12 few NA CASSSSNNEQFF TGTGCCAGCAGCTCCAGTAACAATGAGCAGTTCTTC
TRBJ1-1 TRBV20-1 15 many TRBD1 CSARAYRGMNTEAFF TGCAGTGCTAGGGCATACAGGGGGATGAACACTGAAGCTTTCTTT
TRBJ1-4 TRBV7-9 16 NA TRBD1 CASSGDRGIANEKLFF TGTGCCAGCAGCGGGGACAGGGGTATAGCTAATGAAAAACTGTTTTTT
TRBJ2-1 TRBV2 15 NA TRBD2 CASSGASGSYNEQFF TGTGCCAGCAGTGGAGCTAGCGGGAGTTACAATGAGCAGTTCTTC
TRBJ2-3 TRBV3-1 15 many NA CASSEWDGGTDTQYF TGTGCCAGCAGCGAATGGGACGGAGGCACAGATACGCAGTATTTT
TRBJ2-4 TRBV4-3 16 many NA CASSQDFRGAKNIQYF TGCGCCAGCAGCCAAGATTTCAGGGGTGCCAAAAACATTCAGTACTTC
TRBJ2-7 TRBV19 12 few NA CASSLTPREQYF TGTGCCAGTAGCCTCACCCCCAGGGAGCAGTACTTC
TRBJ2-7 TRBV27 13 few NA CASSPRGVREQYF TGTGCCAGCAGTCCACGGGGAGTACGCGAGCAGTACTTC
TRBJ2-3 TRBV7-9 17 many NA CASSLAGDNRDTDTQYF TGTGCCAGCAGCTTAGCGGGAGACAACCGCGACACAGATACGCAGTATTTT
TRBJ2-5 TRBV6-5 17 few TRBD1 CASSYSVSDRGMETQYF TGTGCCAGCAGTTACTCGGTCTCGGACAGGGGCATGGAGACCCAGTACTTC
TRBJ1-1 TRBV28 15 few NA CASSQGLLMNTEAFF TGTGCCAGCAGTCAGGGACTGTTGATGAACACTGAAGCTTTCTTT
TRBJ2-5 TRBV11-2 14 few TRBD1 CASSPRTGSETQYF TGTGCCAGCAGCCCCCGGACAGGGTCAGAGACCCAGTACTTC
TRBJ2-2 TRBV9 19 few TRBD2 CASSVVGVRREDRHGELFF TGTGCCAGCAGCGTAGTAGGGGTGAGGCGGGAGGACCGGCACGGGGAGCTGTTTTTT
TRBJ2-7 TRBV5-6 13 many NA CASSRPGAYEQYF TGTGCCAGCAGCAGACCGGGGGCCTACGAGCAGTACTTC
TRBJ2-3 TRBV3-1 17 many NA CASSQGGLGLATDTQYF TGTGCCAGCAGCCAAGGGGGCCTGGGGCTAGCTACAGATACGCAGTATTTT
TRBJ2-2 TRBV19 13 NA NA CGAGDWSSGELFF TGTGGTGCAGGGGACTGGTCGTCTGGGGAGCTGTTTTTT
TRBJ2-1 TRBV7-2 13 many NA CASSIFLGGEQFF TGTGCCAGCAGCATATTCCTAGGCGGTGAGCAGTTCTTC
TRBJ1-2 TRBV6-2/TRBV6-3 13 few NA CASSYYGGDGYTF TGTGCCAGCAGTTACTATGGGGGCGATGGCTACACCTTC
TRBJ2-7 TRBV14 16 many TRBD2 CASSRQPGLAYLEQYF TGTGCCAGCAGCCGTCAACCGGGACTAGCCTACTTGGAGCAGTACTTC
TRBJ2-2 TRBV9 17 many TRBD2 CASSEGTSGKNTGELFF TGTGCCAGCAGCGAGGGGACTAGCGGAAAGAACACCGGGGAGCTGTTTTTT
TRBJ2-3 TRBV24-1 13 many NA CATSDQGPTIQYF TGTGCCACCAGTGATCAGGGTCCGACGATTCAGTATTTT
TRBJ2-3 TRBV28 15 many NA CASEFRRGVTDTQYF TGTGCCAGCGAGTTTAGGAGGGGGGTAACAGATACGCAGTATTTT
TRBJ2-7 TRBV4-1 17 many TRBD2 CASSQDLPGLAIYEQYF TGCGCCAGCAGCCAAGATCTGCCGGGACTAGCAATCTACGAGCAGTACTTC